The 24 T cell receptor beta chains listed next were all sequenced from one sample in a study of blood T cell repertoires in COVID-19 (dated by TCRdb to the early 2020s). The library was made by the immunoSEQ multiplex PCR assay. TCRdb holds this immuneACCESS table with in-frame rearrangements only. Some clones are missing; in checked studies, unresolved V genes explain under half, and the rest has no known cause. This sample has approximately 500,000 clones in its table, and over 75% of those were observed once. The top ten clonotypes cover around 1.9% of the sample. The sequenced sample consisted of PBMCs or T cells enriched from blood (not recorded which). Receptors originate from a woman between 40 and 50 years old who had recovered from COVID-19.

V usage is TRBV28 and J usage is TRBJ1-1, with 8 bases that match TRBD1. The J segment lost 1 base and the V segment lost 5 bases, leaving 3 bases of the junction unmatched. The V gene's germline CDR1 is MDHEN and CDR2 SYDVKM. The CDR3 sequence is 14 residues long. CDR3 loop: CASSPGQENTEAFF. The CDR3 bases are TGTGCCAGCAGTCCGGGACAGGAGAACACTGAAGCTTTCTTT.

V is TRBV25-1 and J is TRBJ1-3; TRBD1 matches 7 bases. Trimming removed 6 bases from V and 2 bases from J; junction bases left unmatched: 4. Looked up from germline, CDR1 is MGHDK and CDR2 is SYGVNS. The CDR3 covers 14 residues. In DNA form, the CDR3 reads TGTGCCAGCAGAGACAGGGAAACTGGAAACACCATATATTTT. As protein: CASRDRETGNTIYF. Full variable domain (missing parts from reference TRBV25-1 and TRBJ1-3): EADIYQTPRYLVIGTGKKITLECSQTMGHDKMYWYQQDPGMELHLIHYSYGVNSTEKGDLSSESTVSRIRTEHFPLTLESARPSHTSQYLCASRDRETGNTIYFGEGSWLTVV.

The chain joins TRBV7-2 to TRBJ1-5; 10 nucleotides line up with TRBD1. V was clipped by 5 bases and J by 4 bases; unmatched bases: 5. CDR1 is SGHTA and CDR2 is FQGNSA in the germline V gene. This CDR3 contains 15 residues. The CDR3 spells CASSIRTGGNQPQHF. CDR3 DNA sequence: TGTGCCAGCAGCATCCGGACAGGGGGGAATCAGCCCCAGCATTTT.

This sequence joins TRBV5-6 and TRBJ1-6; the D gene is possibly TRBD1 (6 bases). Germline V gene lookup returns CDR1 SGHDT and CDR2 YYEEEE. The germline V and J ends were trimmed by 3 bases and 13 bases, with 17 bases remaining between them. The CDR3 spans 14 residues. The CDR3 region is CASSSLQGSPPLHF. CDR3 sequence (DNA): TGTGCCAGCAGCTCGTTACAGGGTTCTCCCCCCCTCCACTTT.

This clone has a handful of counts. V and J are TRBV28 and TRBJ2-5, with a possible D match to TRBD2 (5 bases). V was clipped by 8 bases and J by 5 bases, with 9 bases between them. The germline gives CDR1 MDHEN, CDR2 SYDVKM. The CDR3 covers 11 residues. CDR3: CASQRGETQYF. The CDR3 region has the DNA TGTGCCAGCCAAAGAGGGGAGACCCAGTACTTC.

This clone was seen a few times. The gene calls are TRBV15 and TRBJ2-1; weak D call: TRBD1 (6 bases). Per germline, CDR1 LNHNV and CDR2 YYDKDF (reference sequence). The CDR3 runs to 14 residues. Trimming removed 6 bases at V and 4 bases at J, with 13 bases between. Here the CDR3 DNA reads TGTGCCACCAGGACGAGGGACACATACAATGAGCAGTTCTTC. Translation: CATRTRDTYNEQFF.

CDR3 nucleotides: TGTGCCAGTAGTATCTCCGGGACAGGCTCTGGAAACACCATATATTTT. Translation gives CASSISGTGSGNTIYF. The chain recombines TRBV19 with TRBJ1-3; 8 positions match TRBD1. The CDR3 length is 16 residues. Germline values: CDR1 LNHDA, CDR2 SQIVND (reference sequence). The V gene end was trimmed by 3 bases and the J gene end by 0 bases; junction bases not matched to a gene: 4.

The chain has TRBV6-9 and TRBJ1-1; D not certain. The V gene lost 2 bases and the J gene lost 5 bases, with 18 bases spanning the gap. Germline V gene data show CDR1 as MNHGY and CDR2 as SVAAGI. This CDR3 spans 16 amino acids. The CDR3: CASSYRSPPSGTEAFF. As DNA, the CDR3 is TGTGCCAGCAGTTATCGAAGCCCACCTAGCGGGACTGAAGCTTTCTTT.

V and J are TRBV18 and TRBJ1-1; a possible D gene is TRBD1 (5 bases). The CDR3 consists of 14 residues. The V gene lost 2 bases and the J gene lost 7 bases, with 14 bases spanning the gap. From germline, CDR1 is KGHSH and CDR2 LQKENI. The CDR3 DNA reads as TGTGCCAGCTCACCAAGTTTGCGGGGGGGTGAAGCTTTCTTT. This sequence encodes CASSPSLRGGEAFF.

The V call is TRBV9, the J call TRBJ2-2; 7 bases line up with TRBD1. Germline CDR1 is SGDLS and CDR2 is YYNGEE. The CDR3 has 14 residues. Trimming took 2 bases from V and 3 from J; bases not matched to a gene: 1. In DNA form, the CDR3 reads TGTGCCAGCAGCGTCGACAGGGACACCGGGGAGCTGTTTTTT. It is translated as CASSVDRDTGELFF.

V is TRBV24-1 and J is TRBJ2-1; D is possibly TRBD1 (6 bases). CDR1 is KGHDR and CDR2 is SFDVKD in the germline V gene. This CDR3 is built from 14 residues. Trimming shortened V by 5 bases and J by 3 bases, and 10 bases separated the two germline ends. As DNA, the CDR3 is TGTGCCACCAGTGCTGGGACACTCTACAATGAGCAGTTCTTC. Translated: CATSAGTLYNEQFF.

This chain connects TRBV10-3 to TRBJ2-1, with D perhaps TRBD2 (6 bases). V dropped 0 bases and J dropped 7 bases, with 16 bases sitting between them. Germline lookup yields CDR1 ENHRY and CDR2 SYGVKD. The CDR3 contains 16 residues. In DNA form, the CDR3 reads TGTGCCATCAGTGAGTCGATGGACCCCGGGGGTAATGAGCAGTTCTTC. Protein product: CAISESMDPGGNEQFF.

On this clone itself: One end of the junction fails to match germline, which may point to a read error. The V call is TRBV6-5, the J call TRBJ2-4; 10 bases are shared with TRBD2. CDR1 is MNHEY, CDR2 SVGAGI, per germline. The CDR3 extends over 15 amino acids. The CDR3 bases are TGTGCCAGCAGTTCATTCAAGCGGGAGGGCCTTCTCTTTAGCTTC. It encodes CASSSFKREGLLFSF.

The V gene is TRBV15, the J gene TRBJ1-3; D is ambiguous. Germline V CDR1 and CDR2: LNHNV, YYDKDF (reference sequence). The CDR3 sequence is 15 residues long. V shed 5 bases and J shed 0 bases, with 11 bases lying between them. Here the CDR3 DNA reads TGTGCCACCAGCCCCCCTGGCATCTCTGGAAACACCATATATTTT. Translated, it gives CATSPPGISGNTIYF. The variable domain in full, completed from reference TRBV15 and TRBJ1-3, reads DAMVIQNPRYQVTQFGKPVTLSCSQTLNHNVMYWYQQKSSQAPKLLFHYYDKDFNNEADTPDNFQSRRPNTSFCFLDIRSPGLGDTAMYLCATSPPGISGNTIYFGEGSWLTVV.

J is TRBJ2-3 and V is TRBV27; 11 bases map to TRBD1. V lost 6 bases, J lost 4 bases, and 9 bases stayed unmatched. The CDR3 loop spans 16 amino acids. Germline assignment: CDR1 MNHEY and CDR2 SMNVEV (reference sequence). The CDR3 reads CASRLIPGQGADTQYF. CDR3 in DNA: TGTGCCAGCAGGCTAATTCCGGGACAGGGGGCAGATACGCAGTATTTT.

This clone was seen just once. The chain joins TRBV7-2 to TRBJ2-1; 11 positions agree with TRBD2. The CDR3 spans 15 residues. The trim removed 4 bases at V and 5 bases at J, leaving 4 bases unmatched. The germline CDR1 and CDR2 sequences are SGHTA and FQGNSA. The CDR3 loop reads CASSSSSGRHNEQFF. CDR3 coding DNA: TGTGCCAGCAGCTCCTCTAGCGGGAGGCACAATGAGCAGTTCTTC.

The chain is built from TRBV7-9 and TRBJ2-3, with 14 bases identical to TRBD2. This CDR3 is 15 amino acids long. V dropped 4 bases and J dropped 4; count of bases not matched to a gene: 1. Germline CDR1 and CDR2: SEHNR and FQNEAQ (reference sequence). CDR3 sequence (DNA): TGTGCCAGCAGCTGGACTAGCGGGAGGTCAGATACGCAGTATTTT. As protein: CASSWTSGRSDTQYF.

CDR3 protein: CASSDRRSSYNEQFF. In DNA, the CDR3 is TGTGCCAGCAGTGACCGGCGGAGCTCCTACAATGAGCAGTTCTTC. The chain couples TRBV2 to TRBJ2-1; D is uncertain. The CDR3 sequence is 15 residues long. Germline V lookup: CDR1 SNHLY, CDR2 FYNNEI. Trimming removed 3 bases from V and 0 bases from J, with 9 bases in between.

The CDR3 nucleotides read TGTGCCAGCAGCTTATTCGGCGGGACGAACAATGAGCAGTTCTTC. Protein product: CASSLFGGTNNEQFF. The V call is TRBV7-2, the J call TRBJ2-1, with D maybe TRBD2 (6 bases). Deletions cut 2 bases from V and 5 bases from J, with 13 bases between. The CDR3 extends over 15 amino acids. The germline CDR1 and CDR2 sequences are SGHTA and FQGNSA.

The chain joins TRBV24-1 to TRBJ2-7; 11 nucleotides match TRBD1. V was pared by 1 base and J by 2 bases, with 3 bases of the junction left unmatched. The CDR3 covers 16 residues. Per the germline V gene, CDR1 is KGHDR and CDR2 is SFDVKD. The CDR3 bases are TGTGCCACCAGTGATTTCGGGACAGGGGGGACCTACGAGCAGTACTTC. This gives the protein CATSDFGTGGTYEQYF.

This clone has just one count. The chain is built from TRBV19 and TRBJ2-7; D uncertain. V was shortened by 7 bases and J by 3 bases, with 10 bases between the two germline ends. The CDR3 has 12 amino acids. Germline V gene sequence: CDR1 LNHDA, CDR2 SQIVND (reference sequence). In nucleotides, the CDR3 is TGTGCCAGTATTAGCCCAAACTACGAGCAGTACTTC. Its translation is CASISPNYEQYF.

CDR3 protein: CASSGGSQPQHF. The CDR3 DNA is TGTGCCAGCAGTGGAGGGTCTCAGCCCCAGCATTTT. The rearrangement links TRBV2 to TRBJ1-5; D gene ambiguous. V dropped 4 bases and J dropped 6 bases, with 7 bases sitting between them. Germline assignment: CDR1 SNHLY and CDR2 FYNNEI. The CDR3 is 12 amino acids.

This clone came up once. The CDR3, as DNA: TGTGCCAGCAGCAAAGTTTTCGGGCGGGAGGACTTAAAGGGTGAGCTGTTTTTT. It encodes CASSKVFGREDLKGELFF. The J gene is TRBJ2-2, the V gene TRBV21-1; the table's D gene call, TRBD2, was not cross checked with the DNA. TRBV21-1 is a recognized pseudogene. CDR3 length: 18 amino acids.

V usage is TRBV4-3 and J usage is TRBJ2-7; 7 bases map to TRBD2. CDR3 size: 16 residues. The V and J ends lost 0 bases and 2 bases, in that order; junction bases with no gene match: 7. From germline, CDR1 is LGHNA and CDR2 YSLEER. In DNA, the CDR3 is TGCGCCAGCAGCCAAGATCGGGGTCGGGAGGCCTACGAGCAGTACTTC. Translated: CASSQDRGREAYEQYF.